This entry describes one T cell receptor (beta chain). The data belong to a study of monozygotic twins with inflammatory bowel disease. CDR1 and CDR2 (germline): KGHSH, LQKENI. CDR3 size: 15 residues. Template switching was used to attach UMIs, which incorporated a 6-nucleotide sample barcode. Following a re-call of the 5' RACE reads, TCRdb has one entry per CDR3 protein and lacks DNA. The sample includes approximately 210,000 distinct CDR3 sequences. The authors drew around 2.7 ml of blood from each donor. The chain joins TRBV18 to TRBJ1-2; as DNA is missing, the TRBD1 call by TCRdb cannot be tested. The source of this sequence is a human donor with ulcerative colitis or Crohn's disease, or a healthy co-twin of an affected twin (not recorded which). Material for sequencing was blood. The CDR3 here is CASSPLPLQYYGYTF.